The 18 T cell receptor beta chains in this list originate from one sample, sequenced in a study of shared clonotypes between healthy human individuals. As defined, naive CD8 cells were CD45RO-negative and positively selected for CCR7, with terminally differentiated effector memory CD45RA+ cells excluded. Profiled with immunoSEQ multiplex PCR; TCRdb holds only in-frame clones, not every one. The sample includes around 2,000,000 clones, around 96% of them seen just once. Sequencing was done on a sample of naive CD8+ T cells sorted from blood. These receptor sequences come from a man aged 18 to 30 in good health.

This chain connects TRBV6-5 to TRBJ1-1; tentatively, D is TRBD1 (5 bases). The CDR3 spans 13 residues. Germline CDR1 and CDR2: MNHEY and SVGAGI. The V end was cut by 6 bases, the J end by 11 bases, with 19 bases between. CDR3 sequence reads: CASSLPWGGEAFF. The CDR3 coding sequence is TGTGCCAGCAGCTTACCTTGGGGGGGAGAGGCTTTCTTT.

The chain carries TRBV7-9 and TRBJ1-1, with 9 bases matching TRBD1. Germline values: CDR1 SEHNR, CDR2 FQNEAQ (reference sequence). The junction had 18 bases not matched to a gene; V was cut back by 5 bases and J by 8 bases. The CDR3 is 17 amino acids. The CDR3 loop is CASSPVLGQGPLPEAFF. The CDR3 DNA reads as TGTGCCAGCAGCCCAGTATTGGGACAGGGACCGCTTCCAGAAGCTTTCTTT.

The gene calls are TRBV2 and TRBJ2-5; D may be TRBD2 (5 bases). CDR1 is SNHLY, CDR2 FYNNEI, per germline. Trimming pared 5 bases from V and 4 bases from J, leaving 11 bases between. CDR3 length: 13 amino acids. The CDR3 nucleotides read TGTGCCAGCAGTACCTTTGGAGGAGAGACCCAGTACTTC. Its translation is CASSTFGGETQYF.

This chain connects TRBV6-1 to TRBJ1-2, with D perhaps TRBD1 (6 bases). The germline V and J ends were trimmed by 5 bases and 1 base, with 11 bases remaining between them. Per the germline V gene, CDR1 is MNHNS and CDR2 is SASEGT. The CDR3 covers 14 residues. The CDR3 sequence: CASSPRGLNYGYTF. In nucleotides, the CDR3 is TGTGCCAGCAGTCCCAGGGGACTTAACTATGGCTACACCTTC.

This chain joins TRBV13 and TRBJ1-4; TRBD1 agrees at 8 bases. J gave up 4 bases and V 4 bases, and 2 bases lay outside the gene matches. Germline-derived CDR1 and CDR2 are PRHDT and FYEKMQ (reference sequence). The CDR3 consists of 14 residues. The CDR3 here is CASSSGQGNEKLFF. CDR3 bases: TGTGCCAGCAGCTCAGGACAGGGTAATGAAAAACTGTTTTTT.

V is TRBV5-8 and J is TRBJ1-1; no firm D call. The ends were cut back, 0 bases at V and 0 bases at J, with 6 bases in the middle. The CDR3 sequence is 14 residues long. Germline-derived CDR1 and CDR2 are SGHTS and YDEGEE. The CDR3 sequence is CASSLGVLNTEAFF. The CDR3 DNA reads as TGTGCCAGCAGCTTGGGGGTATTGAACACTGAAGCTTTCTTT.

V usage is TRBV4-3 and J usage is TRBJ2-5; D is uncertain. V lost 0 bases to trimming and J lost 4 bases, with 6 bases between them. CDR3 size: 13 residues. Germline V gives CDR1 LGHNA, CDR2 YSLEER. CDR3 sequence: CASSQEVPETQYF. The CDR3 DNA reads TGCGCCAGCAGCCAAGAAGTCCCAGAGACCCAGTACTTC.

The V call is TRBV5-4, the J call TRBJ2-2; tentative D call: TRBD1 (6 bases). Between the trimmed V and J ends, which lost 4 bases and 8 bases, there was a span of 12 bases. CDR1 is SGHNT, CDR2 YYREEE, per germline (reference sequence). This CDR3 is built from 13 residues. Here the CDR3 reads CASSPFQGGELFF. The CDR3 bases are TGTGCCAGCAGCCCCTTTCAGGGGGGGGAGCTGTTTTTT.

The gene calls are TRBV25-1 and TRBJ1-5, with D perhaps TRBD1 (5 bases). The germline V and J ends were trimmed by 6 bases and 7 bases, with 16 bases remaining between them. CDR3 size: 14 residues. Per germline, CDR1 MGHDK and CDR2 SYGVNS. Here the CDR3 DNA reads TGTGCCAGCAGCTTGGGGGACTCCGAGCAGCCCCAGCATTTT. Its translation is CASSLGDSEQPQHF.

The chain joins TRBV7-8 to TRBJ2-7; D possibly corresponds to TRBD1 (5 bases). The CDR3 length is 14 residues. V gave up 1 base and J gave up 0 bases, with 7 bases separating them. Germline V gene sequence: CDR1 SGHVS, CDR2 FQNEAQ. The CDR3 DNA follows: TGTGCCAGCAGCTTAGTAACAGGCTCCTACGAGCAGTACTTC. It yields the protein CASSLVTGSYEQYF.

The chain couples TRBV11-2 to TRBJ2-7; 7 bases map to TRBD1. This CDR3 is built from 12 residues. J lost 6 bases, V lost 5 bases, and 4 bases had no gene match. Germline V CDR1 and CDR2: SGHAT, FQNNGV. This CDR3 reads CASSVQGTEQYF. For the CDR3, the DNA is TGTGCCAGCAGCGTACAGGGGACCGAGCAGTACTTC.

CDR3 sequence (DNA): TGTGCCAGCAGTTGGGCAACAGGGTTGGGGCCTTATGGCTACACCTTC. Translated, it gives CASSWATGLGPYGYTF. The J gene is TRBJ1-2, the V gene TRBV6-5; perhaps TRBD1 as D (6 bases). Germline assignment: CDR1 MNHEY and CDR2 SVGAGI. The V end lost 4 bases, the J end lost 5 bases, and 20 bases lay between the germline ends. CDR3 length: 16 amino acids.

This clone was counted a single time. The chain employs TRBV11-2 and TRBJ2-7, with no clear D. Germline V CDR1 and CDR2: SGHAT, FQNNGV. The V and J ends lost 5 bases and 1 base respectively, with 15 bases between them. The CDR3 spans 15 residues. The CDR3 region has the DNA TGTGCCAGCAGCGCAGAACACCGATTATCCTACGAGCAGTACTTC. Translation: CASSAEHRLSYEQYF.

The CDR3 loop is CASSSQGGSQPQHF. CDR3 nucleotide sequence: TGTGCCAGCAGTTCACAGGGGGGGAGTCAGCCCCAGCATTTT. The chain uses TRBV27 and TRBJ1-5, with 8 bases lining up with TRBD1. Per germline, CDR1 MNHEY and CDR2 SMNVEV (reference sequence). CDR3 size: 14 residues. V lost 4 bases and J lost 6; bases outside the gene matches: 5.

The chain is built from TRBV7-2 and TRBJ2-5, with D uncertain. This CDR3 has 13 residues. Between the trimmed V and J ends, which lost 5 bases and 5 bases, there was a span of 12 bases. The germline V gene has CDR1 SGHTA and CDR2 FQGNSA. In DNA form, the CDR3 reads TGTGCCAGCAGCGCCCCGCCATGGGAGACCCAGTACTTC. Translated: CASSAPPWETQYF.

The chain carries TRBV6-5 and TRBJ2-2; D call uncertain. This CDR3 has 15 amino acids. CDR1 and CDR2 (germline): MNHEY, SVGAGI. The V end lost 2 bases, the J end lost 4 bases, and 11 bases lay between the germline ends. DNA for the CDR3: TGTGCCAGCAGTTACCCCTCCGGACCCACCGGGGAGCTGTTTTTT. Translating it yields CASSYPSGPTGELFF.

V usage is TRBV7-9 and J usage is TRBJ2-3; D unresolved. V was pared by 5 bases and J by 2 bases, with 17 bases between. Germline CDR1 is SEHNR and CDR2 is FQNEAQ (reference sequence). The CDR3 is made up of 16 amino acids. This CDR3 reads CASSPWTPPPTDTQYF. The CDR3 coding sequence is TGTGCCAGCAGCCCCTGGACGCCACCTCCCACAGATACGCAGTATTTT. Together with reference TRBV7-9 and TRBJ2-3, the CDR3 gives the full variable domain: DTGVSQNPRHKITKRGQNVTFRCDPISEHNRLYWYRQTLGQGPEFLTYFQNEAQLEKSRLLSDRFSAERPKGSFSTLEIQRTEQGDSAMYLCASSPWTPPPTDTQYFGPGTRLTVL.

With regard to this clone: The same CDR3 also results from other DNA sequences found in this sample. The chain employs TRBV7-9 and TRBJ1-2, with D unclear. CDR3 length equals 13 residues. Trimming pared 5 bases from V and 1 base from J, leaving 8 bases between. Germline V lookup: CDR1 SEHNR, CDR2 FQNEAQ (reference sequence). CDR3 sequence: CASSPGFNYGYTF. Here the CDR3 DNA reads TGTGCCAGCAGCCCCGGGTTTAACTATGGCTACACCTTC.